The 27 T cell receptor beta chains reported below all come from one sample, sequenced in a study of beta chain features in type 1 diabetes. Study-level points and caveats: Moderately but significantly shorter TCRB CDR3s were found in Type 1 diabetes patients in all four CD4+ subsets.

All of the isolated RNA was reverse transcribed, so expressed TCRB transcripts were sequenced. The table came from immunoSEQ multiplex PCR; TCRdb's copy has only in-frame clones and leaves some out. The repertoire holds 95,000 to 110,000 clones, with roughly 28% as singletons. Their recognized antigens are unknown. Sequencing input: central memory CD4+ T cells from blood. All receptors derive from a woman aged 18 to 35 with type 1 diabetes.

CDR3 sequence reads: CASSSTVSNQPQHF. The CDR3 nucleotides are TGTGCCAGCAGCTCGACAGTTAGCAATCAGCCCCAGCATTTT. The chain combines TRBV7-2 with TRBJ1-5, with D possibly matching TRBD1 (5 bases). The CDR3 runs to 14 residues. Germline V gene data show CDR1 as SGHTA and CDR2 as FQGNSA. Trimming stripped 4 bases from V and 0 bases from J, with 7 bases between.

Comment on this clone: The same CDR3 can be traced to other DNA sequences in this sample. CDR3 coding DNA: TGTGCCAGCAGTGAGGACAGCAGCTATGGCTACACCTTC. It specifies CASSEDSSYGYTF. The chain joins TRBV6-1 to TRBJ1-2, with D possibly TRBD1 on 6 matching bases. Deletions cut 3 bases from V and 4 bases from J, with 9 bases between. Per germline, CDR1 MNHNS and CDR2 SASEGT. The CDR3 length is 13 residues.

The table lists this clone with a few counts. This rearrangement joins TRBV18 to TRBJ2-5; tentative D call: TRBD1 (5 bases). Germline V gives CDR1 KGHSH, CDR2 LQKENI. V shed 0 bases and J shed 4 bases, with 6 bases lying between them. The length of the CDR3 is 13 residues. The CDR3, as DNA: TGTGCCAGCTCACCACCAGGGGCAGAGACCCAGTACTTC. Translation gives CASSPPGAETQYF.

A few counts support this clone. J is TRBJ2-7 and V is TRBV15; tentative D call: TRBD2 (6 bases). CDR3 size: 14 residues. Germline V gene sequence: CDR1 LNHNV, CDR2 YYDKDF (reference sequence). V was pared by 0 bases and J by 4 bases, with 10 bases between. The CDR3 sequence: CATSREGGRYEQYF. The CDR3 region has the DNA TGTGCCACCAGCAGAGAAGGAGGGAGGTACGAGCAGTACTTC.

The rearrangement uses TRBV28 and TRBJ2-5, with D perhaps TRBD2 (6 bases). The CDR3 has 13 amino acids. V was cut by 5 bases and J by 5 bases, with 12 bases left in between. Germline V gene lookup returns CDR1 MDHEN and CDR2 SYDVKM. The CDR3 coding sequence is TGTGCCAGCAGTAAGACTAGATATGAGACCCAGTACTTC. It codes for CASSKTRYETQYF.

This chain connects TRBV19 to TRBJ1-1; 11 nucleotides line up with TRBD1. The CDR3 is made up of 15 amino acids. The germline V gene has CDR1 LNHDA and CDR2 SQIVND (reference sequence). The trim removed 8 bases at V and 3 bases at J, leaving 8 bases unmatched. The DNA for the CDR3 is TGTGCCAGTCGTCAAAGGGGACAGGGGGACACTGAAGCTTTCTTT. It yields the protein CASRQRGQGDTEAFF.

In this sample, this clone turned up a few times. The CDR3 DNA sequence: TGTGCCAGCAGCTTCAGGACGCGGGGTGAGAAACTGTTTTTT. Translated: CASSFRTRGEKLFF. This chain connects TRBV7-8 to TRBJ1-4; no definite D call. Germline values: CDR1 SGHVS, CDR2 FQNEAQ. Trimming removed 3 bases from V and 11 bases from J, with 16 bases in between. This CDR3 is 14 amino acids long.

This clone appeared many times. The rearrangement joins TRBV4-3 to TRBJ2-1; TRBD2 matches 14 bases. The CDR3 spans 15 residues. Germline lookup yields CDR1 LGHNA and CDR2 YSLEER. Germline trimming cut 1 base from V and 10 bases from J; bases unmatched to any gene: 3. CDR3: CASSQAGLAGAEQFF. In DNA, the CDR3 is TGCGCCAGCAGCCAAGCGGGACTAGCGGGAGCCGAGCAGTTCTTC.

The chain joins TRBV18 to TRBJ2-7; 11 bases are shared with TRBD2. With V trimmed by 3 bases and J by 7 bases, 23 bases remained unmatched. Germline lookup yields CDR1 KGHSH and CDR2 LQKENI. CDR3 length: 20 residues. The CDR3 nucleotides are TGTGCCAGCTCACCGACTCCAAGACTAGCGGGAAGCCCGTTATCGTATGAGCAGTACTTC. It translates to CASSPTPRLAGSPLSYEQYF.

The chain combines TRBV7-9 with TRBJ2-7; TRBD2 agrees at 8 bases. Unmatched junction bases numbered 20, after V lost 1 base and J lost 6 bases. The CDR3 totals 19 residues. Per the germline V gene, CDR1 is SEHNR and CDR2 is FQNEAQ (reference sequence). DNA of the CDR3: TGTGCCAGCAGCTTAGGGCGAGCGGGAAACCGCGGGGGGACGGGCGAGCAGTACTTC. Translated: CASSLGRAGNRGGTGEQYF.

The J gene is TRBJ2-7, the V gene TRBV28, with 12 bases aligning to TRBD2. CDR1 is MDHEN and CDR2 is SYDVKM in the germline V gene. Unmatched junction bases numbered 6, after V lost 3 bases and J lost 0 bases. This CDR3 contains 17 residues. CDR3 bases: TGTGCCAGCAGTTTCGGACTAGCGGGGCCGAGCTCCTACGAGCAGTACTTC. Its translation is CASSFGLAGPSSYEQYF.

This clone came up a few times. This sequence joins TRBV15 and TRBJ2-1; D may be TRBD2 (5 bases). The V gene lost 3 bases and the J gene lost 7 bases, with 19 bases spanning the gap. This CDR3 has 16 amino acids. Looked up from germline, CDR1 is LNHNV and CDR2 is YYDKDF (reference sequence). DNA for the CDR3: TGTGCCACCAGCAGGATCCTAGCCGGCTCTGCAAATGAGCAGTTCTTC. This gives the protein CATSRILAGSANEQFF.

A few counts support this clone. This chain connects TRBV6-1 to TRBJ2-5; the match to TRBD2 covers 13 bases. Germline V gene data show CDR1 as MNHNS and CDR2 as SASEGT. V was clipped by 6 bases and J by 3 bases; unmatched bases: 4. This CDR3 has 15 residues. DNA for the CDR3: TGTGCCAGCAGCCGAGGGACTAGCGGGAAAGAGACCCAGTACTTC. Its translation: CASSRGTSGKETQYF.

This clone showed up just a few times. As DNA, the CDR3 is TGTGCCAGCGGCCAGGGGCTGATGAACACTGAAGCTTTCTTT. This codes for CASGQGLMNTEAFF. This chain joins TRBV5-5 and TRBJ1-1; a possible D gene is TRBD1 (6 bases). Germline V gene lookup returns CDR1 SGHKS and CDR2 YYEKEE (reference sequence). The CDR3 spans 14 residues. V lost 7 bases to trimming and J lost 0 bases, with 13 bases between them.

The rearrangement uses TRBV5-6 and TRBJ2-7; 7 bases agree with TRBD1. V lost 4 bases and J lost 4; bases outside the gene matches: 5. This CDR3 has 13 residues. Germline V CDR1 and CDR2: SGHDT, YYEEEE. The CDR3 sequence: CASSPRQGYEQYV. CDR3 coding DNA: TGTGCCAGCAGCCCACGACAGGGTTACGAGCAGTACGTC.

V usage is TRBV11-2 and J usage is TRBJ2-1, with TRBD2 matching over 8 bases. Germline CDR1 SGHAT, CDR2 FQNNGV. Germline trimming cut 3 bases from V and 6 bases from J; bases unmatched to any gene: 7. The CDR3 runs to 15 residues. For the CDR3, the DNA is TGTGCCAGCAGCTTGAGCGGGAGTCTCGGCAATGAGCAGTTCTTC. This gives the protein CASSLSGSLGNEQFF.

With respect to this clone: Other DNA sequences in the same sample also yield this CDR3. The CDR3: CASSQGNQPQHF. The CDR3, as DNA: TGTGCCAGCAGCCAGGGCAATCAGCCCCAGCATTTT. This chain joins TRBV2 and TRBJ1-5, with D hard to call. Germline CDR1 SNHLY, CDR2 FYNNEI. V gave up 6 bases and J gave up 2 bases, with 5 bases separating them. CDR3 length: 12 amino acids.

V and J are TRBV5-4 and TRBJ2-3, with a possible D match to TRBD2 (6 bases). The length of the CDR3 is 15 residues. V shed 4 bases and J shed 2 bases, with 14 bases lying between them. The germline V gene encodes CDR1 SGHNT and CDR2 YYREEE (reference sequence). The CDR3 reads CASSPGLRDTDTQYF. CDR3 nucleotide sequence: TGTGCCAGCAGCCCCGGACTAAGGGACACAGATACGCAGTATTTT.

This rearrangement joins TRBV2 to TRBJ2-5; TRBD1 matches 7 bases. The CDR3 runs to 14 residues. J was trimmed by 1 base and V by 5 bases; bases with no gene match: 4. Germline CDR1 and CDR2: SNHLY and FYNNEI. This CDR3 is CASSYRGPQETQYF. The CDR3 nucleotides are TGTGCCAGCAGTTACAGGGGTCCCCAAGAGACCCAGTACTTC. The whole variable domain, remainder taken from reference TRBV2 and TRBJ2-5, is EPEVTQTPSHQVTQMGQEVILRCVPISNHLYFYWYRQILGQKVEFLVSFYNNEISEKSEIFDDQFSVERPDGSNFTLKIRSTKLEDSAMYFCASSYRGPQETQYFGPGTRLLVL.

The genes are TRBV28 and TRBJ2-5; 7 nucleotides line up with TRBD2. The CDR3 consists of 15 residues. Germline-derived CDR1 and CDR2 are MDHEN and SYDVKM. J gave up 3 bases and V 2 bases, and 6 bases lay outside the gene matches. The CDR3 spells CASSLPGGTKETQYF. The CDR3 DNA is TGTGCCAGCAGTTTACCGGGTGGGACTAAAGAGACCCAGTACTTC.

The chain combines TRBV30 with TRBJ1-1, with D possibly being TRBD1 (5 bases). V lost 0 bases to trimming and J lost 1 base, with 15 bases between them. This CDR3 comprises 16 residues. Germline V gene data show CDR1 as GTSNPN and CDR2 as SVGIG (reference sequence). In nucleotides, the CDR3 is TGTGCCTGGAGTGTTCGGGGGGTGGTAGAGAACACTGAAGCTTTCTTT. Its translation is CAWSVRGVVENTEAFF. The entire variable domain, with the rest obtained from reference TRBV30 and TRBJ1-1, is as follows: SQTIHQWPATLVQPVGSPLSLECTVEGTSNPNLYWYRQAAGRGLQLLFYSVGIGQISSEVPQNLSASRPQDRQFILSSKKLLLSDSGFYLCAWSVRGVVENTEAFFGQGTRLTVV.

The chain recombines TRBV19 with TRBJ2-2, with 9 bases matching TRBD2. V shed 5 bases and J 4 bases; nucleotides not matched to a gene: 11. Germline values: CDR1 LNHDA, CDR2 SQIVND (reference sequence). This CDR3 contains 17 residues. CDR3 amino acids: CASSSLGTSRSTGELFF. The CDR3 DNA sequence: TGTGCCAGTAGTTCTTTGGGGACTAGCCGAAGCACCGGGGAGCTGTTTTTT. The complete variable domain, with remaining parts taken from reference TRBV19 and TRBJ2-2, reads DGGITQSPKYLFRKEGQNVTLSCEQNLNHDAMYWYRQDPGQGLRLIYYSQIVNDFQKGDIAEGYSVSREKKESFPLTVTSAQKNPTAFYLCASSSLGTSRSTGELFFGEGSRLTVL.

This clone was counted a few times. The chain carries TRBV28 and TRBJ2-7; TRBD1 is a possible D gene (6 bases). Looked up from germline, CDR1 is MDHEN and CDR2 is SYDVKM. V was trimmed by 5 bases and J by 3 bases, leaving 20 bases between them. CDR3 length equals 16 residues. CDR3 sequence (DNA): TGTGCCAGCAGTACTATAGGGCAGGGGTACCGCTACGAGCAGTACGTC. This sequence encodes CASSTIGQGYRYEQYV.

This clone has a handful of counts. The CDR3 loop reads CAIRQSEAEAFF. CDR3 DNA sequence: TGTGCCATCCGACAGTCCGAAGCTGAAGCTTTCTTT. This sequence joins TRBV10-3 and TRBJ1-1; possibly TRBD1 for D (5 bases). The germline V and J ends were trimmed by 8 bases and 6 bases, with 13 bases remaining between them. The CDR3 is 12 residues long. Looked up from germline, CDR1 is ENHRY and CDR2 is SYGVKD.

The chain has TRBV11-2 and TRBJ2-3; D call uncertain. V was shortened by 5 bases and J by 12 bases, with 12 bases between the two germline ends. The CDR3 has 11 amino acids. CDR1 is SGHAT and CDR2 is FQNNGV in the germline V gene. The CDR3 DNA reads TGTGCCAGCAGCAGCACCCCCCTTCAGTATTTT. Translated, it gives CASSSTPLQYF.

The chain couples TRBV28 to TRBJ1-1; unclear D gene. Trimming stripped 5 bases from V and 1 base from J, with 14 bases between. The CDR3 is made up of 15 amino acids. CDR1 is MDHEN and CDR2 is SYDVKM in the germline V gene. This chain's CDR3 is CASSDGSSGNTEAFF. CDR3 DNA: TGTGCCAGCAGTGATGGTTCCTCCGGGAACACTGAAGCTTTCTTT.

J is TRBJ1-3 and V is TRBV4-3; D unresolved. The ends were cut back, 0 bases at V and 4 bases at J, with 4 bases in the middle. This CDR3 region has 13 residues. Germline CDR1 is LGHNA and CDR2 is YSLEER. DNA of the CDR3: TGCGCCAGCAGCCAAGATATAGGAAACACCATATATTTT. Translated, it gives CASSQDIGNTIYF.